Following are 17 T cell receptor beta chains from one sample sequenced in a study of T cells in Graves' hyperthyroidism and ophthalmopathy (dated by TCRdb to between 2018 and 2021). Receptor libraries were prepared by multiplex PCR. Sequencing relied on an Illumina HiSeq 2000. The TCR beta CDR3 regions were amplified from the RNA transcripts. The TCR CDR3 was subjected to a first round of RT-PCR using the HTBI primer set and the Qiagen OneStep RT-PCR kit. Using fastp at Q25 and MiXCR, TCRdb reprocessed the public reads and kept productive beta chains. Under each unique CDR3 protein, matching rows form one entry showing the most common genes and DNA. Recorded for this sample are nearly 750,000 distinct CDR3 sequences; under 45% of them occurred a single time. 31% of the sample is taken by the ten largest. Sequencing input: blood. The receptors come from a woman aged 40 to 49 with Graves' hyperthyroidism.

With respect to this clonotype: No conserved phenylalanine or tryptophan is present at the end of the CDR3, so a read error is the likely explanation. It is unclear where the CDR3 begins or ends on the DNA, so no DNA is shown, and the CDR3 is as TCRdb lists it. The rearrangement joins TRBV6-5 to TRBJ1-6. Germline V gene data show CDR1 as MNHEY and CDR2 as SVGAGI. The CDR3 extends over 8 residues, inclusive of both ends. The CDR3 reads CASSLSAR.

This chain uses TRBV6-5 with TRBJ2-7, with TRBD2 identical over 13 bases. CDR3 length: 20 amino acids. J gave up 0 bases and V 4 bases, and 15 bases lay outside the gene matches. The germline CDR1 and CDR2 sequences are MNHEY and SVGAGI. CDR3 in amino acids: CASSWETEGLAGPDSYEQYF. DNA of the CDR3: TGTGCCAGCAGTTGGGAGACCGAGGGACTAGCGGGACCAGACTCCTACGAGCAGTACTTC.

At least ten counts were recorded for this clonotype. CDR3 nucleotides: TGCAGTGCTATGGGGCTAGCGGGGAACCAAGAGACCCAGTACTTC. Amino acids: CSAMGLAGNQETQYF. The chain is built from TRBV20-1 and TRBJ2-5; 9 bases line up with TRBD2. This CDR3 region has 15 residues. Trimming at V came to 4 bases and at J to 0 bases, leaving 6 bases not matched to a gene. The germline V gene has CDR1 DFQATT and CDR2 SNEGSKA (reference sequence).

This clonotype was counted between two and nine times. V is TRBV3-1 and J is TRBJ1-2; no clear D. Trimming pared 4 bases from V and 8 bases from J, leaving 14 bases between. The CDR3 extends over 13 amino acids. The germline V gene has CDR1 LGHDT and CDR2 YNNKEL (reference sequence). Written as DNA, the CDR3 is TGTGCCAGCAGCCTCAACTCCATGGGGGGCTACACCTTC. This encodes CASSLNSMGGYTF.

There are many counts of this clonotype. The V and J genes are TRBV6-5 and TRBJ1-6; no clear D. Trimming removed 7 bases from V and 7 bases from J, with 11 bases in between. Germline CDR1 is MNHEY and CDR2 is SVGAGI. The CDR3 is 13 residues long. CDR3 nucleotides: TGTGCCAGCACCTCAGAAGGGAATTCACCCCTCCACTTT. Protein product: CASTSEGNSPLHF.

The sample holds many counts of this clonotype. The rearrangement joins TRBV20-1 to TRBJ2-5; D unclear. The CDR3 consists of 13 residues. The germline V gene encodes CDR1 DFQATT and CDR2 SNEGSKA (reference sequence). V lost 7 bases and J 3 bases, leaving 15 bases between the germline ends. The CDR3 bases are TGCAGTGAATTCGGACGGATAGAAGAGACCCAGTACTTC. It yields the protein CSEFGRIEETQYF.

This clonotype was picked up many times. The chain links TRBV7-9 to TRBJ1-5; D unclear. There are 14 residues in the CDR3. The V and J ends lost 1 base and 7 bases respectively, with 11 bases between them. Germline CDR1 SEHNR, CDR2 FQNEAQ (reference sequence). The CDR3 spells CASSLGFQGQPQHF. The DNA for the CDR3 is TGTGCCAGCAGCTTAGGGTTTCAAGGCCAGCCCCAGCATTTT.

The V call is TRBV2, the J call TRBJ2-5, with TRBD1 identical over 9 bases. This CDR3 is 14 amino acids long. J gave up 5 bases and V 4 bases, and 5 bases lay outside the gene matches. Germline V gene lookup returns CDR1 SNHLY and CDR2 FYNNEI. The CDR3 region has the DNA TGTGCCAGCAGTGGGACAGGGGAGGCGGAGACCCAGTACTTC. It codes for CASSGTGEAETQYF.

The V call is TRBV5-1, the J call TRBJ1-2; D is perhaps TRBD1 (5 bases). Per the germline V gene, CDR1 is SGHRS and CDR2 is YFSETQ. V was clipped by 4 bases and J by 7 bases, with 11 bases between them. CDR3 length equals 12 residues. The CDR3 bases are TGCGCCAGCAGCGATGGACATTTTGGCTACACCTTC. This translates into CASSDGHFGYTF.

On this clonotype: A junction boundary mismatches the germline segment, possibly from a read error. The chain joins TRBV7-2 to TRBJ2-2, with 8 bases identical to TRBD1. The CDR3 length is 18 residues. Germline lookup yields CDR1 SGHTA and CDR2 FQGNSA. CDR3 region: CASSHWTGFGLSDGELFF. CDR3 coding DNA: TGCGCCAGCAGCCACTGGACAGGGTTTGGGCTCTCCGACGGGGAGCTGTTTTTT.

This clonotype was recorded at least ten times. This chain connects TRBV11-2 to TRBJ2-5; TRBD1 agrees at 7 bases. Germline CDR1 and CDR2: SGHAT and FQNNGV. Trimming took 5 bases from V and 7 from J; bases not matched to a gene: 16. This CDR3 comprises 16 residues. CDR3 bases: TGTGCCAGCAGCCCAGACAGGGTACGCCGTAATAGGACCCAGTACTTC. Translating gives CASSPDRVRRNRTQYF.

This clonotype was seen a handful of times. The chain employs TRBV29-1 and TRBJ1-2, with TRBD1 matching over 7 bases. Germline-derived CDR1 and CDR2 are SQVTM and ANQGSEA. Trimming removed 7 bases from V and 4 bases from J; junction bases left unmatched: 18. This CDR3 has 16 residues. The CDR3 spells CSAPTTGLPDGYGYTF. In DNA form, the CDR3 reads TGCAGCGCTCCTACGACAGGGCTACCTGACGGCTATGGCTACACCTTC.

CDR3 nucleotides: TGTGCCAGCAGTTTATCAGGCAGGGTGGTTTCACCCCTCCACTTT. Translated: CASSLSGRVVSPLHF. The chain employs TRBV12-3 or TRBV12-4 and TRBJ1-6; TRBD1 is a possible D gene (5 bases). Trimming removed 2 bases from V and 9 bases from J, with 14 bases in between. The CDR3 extends over 15 amino acids.

The chain links TRBV20-1 to TRBJ2-7, with 11 bases identical to TRBD1. V was pared by 3 bases and J by 7 bases, with 8 bases of the junction left unmatched. The germline gives CDR1 DFQATT, CDR2 SNEGSKA (reference sequence). This CDR3 is built from 14 residues. The CDR3 loop is CSAREDRGQWEQYF. The CDR3 coding sequence is TGCAGTGCTAGGGAGGACAGGGGGCAGTGGGAGCAGTACTTC.

This chain uses TRBV4-3 with TRBJ1-1, with 7 bases fitting TRBD1. Germline assignment: CDR1 LGHNA and CDR2 YSLEER. J lost 0 bases, V lost 1 base, and 5 bases had no gene match. This CDR3 comprises 16 residues. The CDR3 sequence: CASSQGYRGLNTEAFF. The CDR3 DNA reads TGCGCCAGCAGCCAAGGATACAGGGGCTTGAACACTGAAGCTTTCTTT.

This clonotype was picked up many times. In DNA, the CDR3 is TGTGCCATCAGTGAGTCCAGGGAGATATATGGCTACACCTTC. Protein product: CAISESREIYGYTF. The genes are TRBV10-3 and TRBJ1-2, with D maybe TRBD1 (5 bases). Germline assignment: CDR1 ENHRY and CDR2 SYGVKD. The V and J ends lost 0 bases and 5 bases respectively, with 10 bases between them. The CDR3 runs to 14 residues.

The chain uses TRBV9 and TRBJ2-3; D gene uncertain. The germline V gene encodes CDR1 SGDLS and CDR2 YYNGEE. The CDR3 runs to 13 residues. Trimming cost V 0 bases and J 4 bases, with 6 bases left between them. DNA of the CDR3: TGTGCCAGCAGCGTAGTTGTAGCAGATACGCAGTATTTT. Protein product: CASSVVVADTQYF.